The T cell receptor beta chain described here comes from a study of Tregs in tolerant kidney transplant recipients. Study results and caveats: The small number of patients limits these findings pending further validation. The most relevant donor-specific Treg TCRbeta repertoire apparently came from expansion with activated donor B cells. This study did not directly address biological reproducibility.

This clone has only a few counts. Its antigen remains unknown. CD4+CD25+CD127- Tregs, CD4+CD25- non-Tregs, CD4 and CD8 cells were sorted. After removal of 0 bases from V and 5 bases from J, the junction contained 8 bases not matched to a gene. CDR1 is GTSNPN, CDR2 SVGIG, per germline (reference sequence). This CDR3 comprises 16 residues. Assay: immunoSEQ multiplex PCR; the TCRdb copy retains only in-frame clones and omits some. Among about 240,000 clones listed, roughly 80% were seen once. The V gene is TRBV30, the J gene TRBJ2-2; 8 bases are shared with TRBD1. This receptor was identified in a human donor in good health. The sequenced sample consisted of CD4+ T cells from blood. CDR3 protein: CAWSVLSRGQTGELFF. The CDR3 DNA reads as TGTGCCTGGAGTGTACTATCCAGGGGGCAGACCGGGGAGCTGTTTTTT.